This T cell receptor beta chain came from a study of blood T cell repertoires in COVID-19. As for the study in general: The samples span acute and convalescent COVID-19 from the United States, Italy and Spain.

Germline lookup yields CDR1 LNHDA and CDR2 SQIVND (reference sequence). V was trimmed by 4 bases and J by 2 bases, leaving 6 bases between them. The CDR3 loop spans 13 amino acids. TCRdb's table, derived via immunoSEQ multiplex PCR, lists solely in-frame clones and lacks some. The sample holds over 10,000 clones, roughly 87% seen once. This TCR derives from an elderly man with acute or convalescent COVID-19. Material: peripheral blood. V is TRBV19 and J is TRBJ1-5; D not certain. The CDR3 loop reads CASSRSGNQPQHF. For the CDR3, the DNA is TGTGCCAGTAGTAGGAGCGGCAATCAGCCCCAGCATTTT. The variable domain in full, completed from reference TRBV19 and TRBJ1-5, reads DGGITQSPKYLFRKEGQNVTLSCEQNLNHDAMYWYRQDPGQGLRLIYYSQIVNDFQKGDIAEGYSVSREKKESFPLTVTSAQKNPTAFYLCASSRSGNQPQHFGDGTRLSIL.